This T cell receptor (beta chain) emerged from a study of early T cells in non-severe SARS-CoV-2 infection. At the level of the study: Unsorted whole-blood RNA was sequenced in bulk, leaving chains unpaired.

Whole-study findings and limits: Using VDJdb, the matching emphasized anti-spike CD8 responses while missing private and CD4 specificities.

V lost 1 base to trimming and J lost 0 bases; unmatched junction nucleotides: 8. The CDR3 spans 20 residues. Germline V lookup: CDR1 SGHTA, CDR2 FQGTGA. Each cDNA molecule carried a unique molecular identifier. TCRdb re-called the 5' RACE reads with MiXCR, one entry per CDR3 protein. The data contain 70,000 to 90,000 distinct CDR3 sequences, about 11% of them seen just once; the ten biggest clones take up 4.7%. Ten or more counts support this clonotype. Its antigen is still unknown. V is TRBV7-3 and J is TRBJ2-2; 13 bases align to TRBD2. Input material: whole blood. This sequence was found in an adult who was a healthcare worker with PCR-confirmed SARS-CoV-2 infection or an uninfected control (not recorded which). The CDR3 bases are TGTGCCAGCAGCTTAATGTCCCGGACTAGCGGGGGAGCGAACACCGGGGAGCTGTTTTTT. This encodes CASSLMSRTSGGANTGELFF.